The clone carrying this T cell receptor beta chain was picked up many times. Antigen: not known. UMIs and a universal primer site were added when TCR cDNA was made by 5'RACE template switching. TCRdb re-called the 5' RACE reads with MiXCR, one entry per CDR3 protein. The sample consists of about 120,000 distinct CDR3 sequences, approximately 8.4% of them appearing once. V dropped 8 bases and J dropped 3 bases, with 13 bases sitting between them. Germline loops: CDR1 LGHNA, CDR2 YSLEER. The CDR3 contains 13 residues. The record originates from a study of T cells after yellow fever vaccination. Study conclusions and caveats: Compared with primary, the secondary response was weaker and peaked at day 5, not 15. Post-booster samples contained most primary-vaccination clones (just under 98% CD4, approximately 88% CD8). Clonotypes found in both CD4 and CD8 compartments made up a small share.

The chain links TRBV4-3 to TRBJ2-5, with D maybe TRBD2 (5 bases). The source material was CD8+ T cells sorted from PBMCs, sampled 45 days after the yellow fever booster vaccination. This TCR came from a man between 25 and 39 years old who received the YFV17D yellow fever vaccine. CDR3 bases: TGCGCCAGCTCACCGGCCGGGAAAGAGACCCAGTACTTC. This codes for CASSPAGKETQYF.